The clone carrying this TCR beta chain was observed a handful of times. As yet, its antigen is unknown. This entry belongs to a study of T cells in localized non-small cell lung cancer. General study points: A higher density of T cells in blood coincided with extended overall survival. The appearance of a median approximately 55 of the top 100 tumor clones was seen in adjacent lung. Maximal T cell clonality occurred in uninvolved adjacent lung, with tumor ranking below it.

The CDR3 length is 15 residues. Germline lookup yields CDR1 LGHNT and CDR2 FRNRAP. The repertoire was sequenced with immunoSEQ multiplex PCR; TCRdb's copy has only in-frame clones and lacks some. The sample includes 3,000 to 3,500 clones, about 29% of them seen just once. This chain uses TRBV12-5 with TRBJ1-1; D uncertain. The specimen comprised lung tumor tissue, sampled before any cancer treatment. The sequence came from a man between 35 and 75 years old with stage III lung adenocarcinoma. For the CDR3, the DNA is TGTGCCAGCAACTCCAGACCCGGGGATAACACTGAAGCTTTCTTT. Residues: CASNSRPGDNTEAFF.